This T cell receptor (beta chain) appears in the sequencing data of a study of tumor and adjacent non-tumor tissue in lung cancer. The overall study: Patients were aged about 30 to 76, nine to eleven men and about 5 women, stage I to III. General study points: Normal lung showed higher cumulative top 100 clone frequency than tumor.

Germline CDR1 and CDR2: SQVTM and ANQGSEA. The junction had 6 bases not matched to a gene; V was cut back by 4 bases and J by 5 bases. The CDR3 length is 14 residues. In this sample, this clonotype turned up many times. Its antigen is currently unknown. The library came from three nested PCR rounds adapted from ARM-PCR protocols. TCRdb analysed the multiplex PCR reads with MiXCR anew, one entry per CDR3 protein. The repertoire consists of around 100,000 distinct CDR3 sequences, with approximately 60% occurring once and the leading ten covering approximately 18%. RNA was extracted from bulk tissue without any cell sorting. Distant lung tissue was collected more than 3 cm away from the tumor edge.

This clonotype was obtained from a man younger than 40 with non-small cell lung cancer. The sequenced material came from distant non-tumor lung tissue. The chain combines TRBV29-1 with TRBJ2-1; the match to TRBD2 covers 9 bases. The CDR3 spells CSVAGLAGNNEQFF. CDR3 in DNA: TGCAGCGTTGCGGGACTAGCAGGTAACAATGAGCAGTTCTTC.